This T cell receptor beta chain came from a study of T cell responses to AZD1222 COVID-19 vaccine. Study-wide points: Seropositivity was recorded at baseline in only five to seven AZD1222 recipients. An increase in Spike-specific TCR breadth and depth was observed after two AZD1222 doses.

CDR3 size: 15 residues. Germline CDR1 reads LNHDA; CDR2 reads SQIVND (reference sequence). Trimming removed 5 bases at V and 5 bases at J, with 15 bases between. Regarding this clone: Its matching antigen is unknown.

Method: immunoSEQ multiplex PCR; TCRdb's copy keeps in-frame clones and lacks some. The table includes more than 95,000 clones, roughly 91% detected once. This specimen was peripheral blood, taken on day 0 of AZD1222 vaccination. This TCR was recovered from an adult in good health. The chain recombines TRBV19 with TRBJ1-4; D perhaps matches TRBD1 (5 bases). In DNA form, the CDR3 reads TGTGCCAGTAGTTCAACCCGGGGCCAAAATGAAAAACTGTTTTTT. It encodes CASSSTRGQNEKLFF.